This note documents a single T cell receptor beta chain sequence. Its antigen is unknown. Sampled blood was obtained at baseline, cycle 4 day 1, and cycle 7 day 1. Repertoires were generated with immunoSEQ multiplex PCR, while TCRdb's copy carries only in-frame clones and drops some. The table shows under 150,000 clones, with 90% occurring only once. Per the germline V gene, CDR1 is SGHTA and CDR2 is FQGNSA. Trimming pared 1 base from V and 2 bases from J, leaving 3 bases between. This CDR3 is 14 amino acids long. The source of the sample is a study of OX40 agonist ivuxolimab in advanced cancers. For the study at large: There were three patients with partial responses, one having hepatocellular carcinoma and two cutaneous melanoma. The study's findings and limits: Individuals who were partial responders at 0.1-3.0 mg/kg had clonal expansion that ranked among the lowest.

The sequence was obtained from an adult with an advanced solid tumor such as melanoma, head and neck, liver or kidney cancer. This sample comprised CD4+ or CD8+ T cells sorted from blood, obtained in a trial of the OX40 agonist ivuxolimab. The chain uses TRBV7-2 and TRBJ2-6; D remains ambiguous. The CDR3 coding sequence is TGTGCCAGCAGCTTAGGGACTGGGGCCAACGTCCTGACTTTC. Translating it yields CASSLGTGANVLTF.